This T cell receptor beta chain is from a study of OX40 agonist ivuxolimab in advanced cancers. Study overall: Patients received intravenous ivuxolimab every 2 weeks at 0.01 to 10 mg/kg.

Germline V gene sequence: CDR1 MNHNS, CDR2 SASEGT. The ends were cut back, 6 bases at V and 8 bases at J, with 16 bases in the middle. The CDR3 extends over 13 amino acids. The method was immunoSEQ multiplex PCR; TCRdb's version includes in-frame clones alone and lacks a portion of them. Of about 50,000 clones listed, about 74% are singletons. The chain carries TRBV6-1 and TRBJ1-2; weak D call: TRBD1 (5 bases). The TCR originated in an adult with an advanced solid tumor such as melanoma, head and neck, liver or kidney cancer. Sequenced material: CD4+ or CD8+ T cells sorted from blood, taken in a trial of the OX40 agonist ivuxolimab. The CDR3 loop is CASSPIWGEGYTF. The CDR3 DNA reads as TGTGCCAGCAGCCCCATCTGGGGGGAAGGCTACACCTTC.